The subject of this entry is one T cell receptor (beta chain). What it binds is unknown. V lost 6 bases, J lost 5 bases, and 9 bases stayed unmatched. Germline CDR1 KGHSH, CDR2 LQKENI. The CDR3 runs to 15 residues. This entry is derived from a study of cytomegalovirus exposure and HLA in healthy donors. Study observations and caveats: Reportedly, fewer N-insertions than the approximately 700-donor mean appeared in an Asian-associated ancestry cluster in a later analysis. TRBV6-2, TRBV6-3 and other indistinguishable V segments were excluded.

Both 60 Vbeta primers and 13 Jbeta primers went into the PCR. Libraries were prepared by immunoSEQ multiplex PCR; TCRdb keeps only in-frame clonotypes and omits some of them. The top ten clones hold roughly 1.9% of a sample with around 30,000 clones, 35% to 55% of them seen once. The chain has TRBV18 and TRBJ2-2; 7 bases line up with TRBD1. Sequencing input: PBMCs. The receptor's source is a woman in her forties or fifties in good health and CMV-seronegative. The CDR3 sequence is CASSRGGARTGELFF. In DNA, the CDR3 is TGTGCCAGCTCGCGAGGGGGCGCGCGGACCGGGGAGCTGTTTTTT. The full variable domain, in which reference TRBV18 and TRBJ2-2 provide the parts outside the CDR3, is NAGVMQNPRHLVRRRGQEARLRCSPMKGHSHVYWYRQLPEEGLKFMVYLQKENIIDESGMPKERFSAEFPKEGPSILRIQQVVRGDSAAYFCASSRGGARTGELFFGEGSRLTVL.